This T cell receptor beta chain was captured in a study of blood T cell repertoires in COVID-19. About the study: Sample material is recorded as cDNA or gDNA derived from T cells, B-cell-depleted T cells, or PBMCs.

The table came from immunoSEQ multiplex PCR; TCRdb's copy has only in-frame clones and leaves some out. This table holds 75,000 to 90,000 clones, roughly 91% found once. The V gene's germline CDR1 is SEHNR and CDR2 FQNEAQ (reference sequence). CDR3 length equals 17 residues. V was pared by 5 bases and J by 4 bases, with 13 bases of the junction left unmatched. The sequencing sample was made of peripheral blood. This rearrangement joins TRBV7-9 to TRBJ2-1; TRBD2 matches 8 bases. This TCR was recovered from a woman aged 45 to 65 in a cohort sampled during active COVID-19. CDR3 nucleotide sequence: TGTGCCAGCAGCCCAAGCTCGGGGGGGCGCAGTTACAATGAGCAGTTCTTC. Protein sequence: CASSPSSGGRSYNEQFF.